Listed below are T cell receptor beta chains from one sample, sequenced in a study of immune characterization of retroperitoneal liposarcoma. MiXCR was run by TCRdb on the PCR reads, yielding one entry per CDR3 protein. The profile covers roughly 3,000 distinct CDR3 sequences, with approximately 45% appearing a single time and 45% taken by the ten largest. Sequenced: tumor tissue. The receptors come from a male donor with retroperitoneal liposarcoma. CDR3s include the opening cysteine and the closing phenylalanine or tryptophan. D genes are given only for firm matches. Rows give clone size only sometimes, using once, few, many, or a class for an expanded clone.

J: TRBJ2-1; D: -; V: TRBV5-1; size: -; CDR3: CASSFNPGLNEQFF; DNA: TGCGCCAGCAGCTTTAACCCGGGTCTCAATGAGCAGTTCTTC
J: TRBJ2-7; D: TRBD1; V: TRBV12-3/TRBV12-4; size: -; CDR3: CASGRTGDPKQYF; DNA: TGTGCCAGCGGAAGGACAGGGGACCCCAAGCAGTACTTC
J: TRBJ2-6; D: -; V: TRBV6-1; size: -; CDR3: CASWRPGANVLTF; DNA: TGTGCCAGCTGGCGGCCTGGGGCCAACGTCCTGACTTTC
J: TRBJ2-1; D: TRBD2; V: TRBV6-1; size: medium-sized; CDR3: CASSGPGLEWGLPYNEQFF; DNA: TGTGCCAGCAGTGGTCCGGGACTAGAGTGGGGACTACCTTACAATGAGCAGTTCTTC
J: TRBJ2-1; D: -; V: TRBV24-1; size: -; CDR3: CATSDFIPGSTYNEQFF; DNA: TGTGCCACCAGTGACTTCATTCCGGGATCTACCTACAATGAGCAGTTCTTC
J: TRBJ1-2; D: TRBD1; V: TRBV11-3; size: -; CDR3: CASSPGQGGDYTF; DNA: TGTGCCAGCAGTCCGGGACAGGGGGGAGACTACACCTTC
J: TRBJ2-1; D: TRBD2; V: TRBV6-1; size: -; CDR3: CASTPSGTGYNEQFF; DNA: TGTGCCAGCACTCCAAGCGGGACGGGATACAATGAGCAGTTCTTC
J: TRBJ1-1; D: -; V: TRBV6-6; size: -; CDR3: CASSYSPWGQTMNTEAFF; DNA: TGTGCCAGCAGTTACTCCCCCTGGGGGCAGACGATGAACACTGAAGCTTTCTTT
J: TRBJ2-1; D: -; V: TRBV6-5; size: -; CDR3: CASSYSIESGEQFF; DNA: TGTGCCAGCAGTTACTCGATTGAGAGTGGTGAGCAGTTCTTC
J: TRBJ2-3; D: -; V: TRBV12-3/TRBV12-4; size: -; CDR3: CASSLGVSQDTQYF; DNA: TGTGCCAGCAGTTTGGGAGTCAGCCAGGATACGCAGTATTTT
J: TRBJ2-5; D: -; V: TRBV27; size: -; CDR3: CASSLTGETQYF; DNA: TGTGCCAGCAGCCTAACAGGGGAGACCCAGTACTTC
J: TRBJ1-5; D: TRBD1; V: TRBV6-1; size: few; CDR3: CASSEFRRTGRFLGDQPQHF; DNA: TGTGCCAGCAGTGAATTCCGCAGGACAGGGAGGTTCTTAGGCGATCAGCCCCAGCATTTT
J: TRBJ2-1; D: TRBD2; V: TRBV6-6; size: few; CDR3: CASSTIRASGRNEQFF; DNA: TGTGCCAGCAGTACGATTCGGGCTAGCGGGAGGAATGAGCAGTTCTTC
J: TRBJ2-1; D: -; V: TRBV7-2; size: few; CDR3: CASSSVRDQGNEQFF; DNA: TGTGCCAGCAGCTCCGTAAGAGACCAAGGGAATGAGCAGTTCTTC
J: TRBJ2-1; D: -; V: TRBV7-6; size: -; CDR3: CASSALAGDNEQFF; DNA: TGTGCCAGCAGCGCGTTGGCAGGGGACAATGAGCAGTTCTTC
J: TRBJ2-7; D: -; V: TRBV6-1; size: -; CDR3: CASSEPGVYEQYF; DNA: TGTGCCAGCAGTGAGCCAGGGGTCTACGAGCAGTACTTC
J: TRBJ1-6; D: TRBD1; V: TRBV12-3/TRBV12-4; size: medium-sized; CDR3: CASSSGQGLNSPLHF; DNA: TGTGCCAGCAGTTCCGGACAGGGGTTAAATTCACCCCTCCACTTT
J: TRBJ2-2; D: TRBD1; V: TRBV10-1; size: -; CDR3: CASSDPTGTENTGELFF; DNA: TGCGCCAGCAGTGATCCAACCGGGACAGAAAACACCGGGGAGCTGTTTTTT
J: TRBJ2-7; D: -; V: TRBV7-2; size: -; CDR3: CASSSKAGGAGEQYF; DNA: TGTGCCAGCAGCTCTAAGGCAGGGGGTGCGGGAGAGCAGTACTTC
J: TRBJ2-3; D: TRBD2; V: TRBV12-3/TRBV12-4; size: -; CDR3: CASSRLAGHVDTQYF; DNA: TGTGCCAGCAGTCGACTAGCGGGACACGTGGATACGCAGTATTTT
J: TRBJ2-7; D: TRBD2; V: TRBV10-1; size: -; CDR3: CASSPLAGYEQYF; DNA: TGCGCCAGCAGTCCCCTAGCGGGCTACGAGCAGTACTTC
J: TRBJ2-2; D: TRBD1; V: TRBV12-3/TRBV12-4; size: -; CDR3: CASSISTGAGELFF; DNA: TGTGCCAGCAGCATTAGTACAGGGGCCGGGGAGCTGTTTTTT
J: TRBJ2-1; D: TRBD2; V: TRBV6-1; size: -; CDR3: CASRVSGRVPYEQFF; DNA: TGTGCCAGCAGGGTAAGCGGGAGGGTACCCTATGAGCAGTTCTTC
J: TRBJ2-3; D: -; V: TRBV6-2/TRBV6-3; size: -; CDR3: CASSQTGLEDYEQYF; DNA: TGTGCCAGCAGTCAAACGGGACTGGAGGACTACGAGCAGTATTTT
J: TRBJ2-1; D: -; V: TRBV6-6; size: -; CDR3: CASSPHVGRGPYNEQFF; DNA: TGTGCCAGCAGTCCTCATGTAGGCAGGGGACCCTACAATGAGCAGTTCTTC
J: TRBJ2-3; D: TRBD1; V: TRBV6-4; size: -; CDR3: CASSDGTGGTDTQYF; DNA: TGTGCCAGCAGTGACGGGACAGGGGGCACAGATACGCAGTATTTT
J: TRBJ2-7; D: TRBD1; V: TRBV12-3/TRBV12-4; size: few; CDR3: CASSLTGDEQYF; DNA: TGTGCCAGCAGTTTAACAGGGGACGAGCAGTACTTC
J: TRBJ2-5; D: -; V: TRBV11-3; size: -; CDR3: CASSQTGPETQYF; DNA: TGTGCCAGCAGCCAGACCGGCCCTGAGACCCAGTACTTC
J: TRBJ2-7; D: TRBD1; V: TRBV7-6; size: -; CDR3: CASSFDRVLGEQYF; DNA: TGTGCCAGCAGCTTCGACAGGGTACTCGGCGAGCAGTACTTC
J: TRBJ2-1; D: TRBD2; V: TRBV11-3; size: -; CDR3: CASSLGGLAGEGAYNEQFF; DNA: TGTGCCAGCAGCTTAGGCGGACTAGCGGGAGAGGGGGCCTACAATGAGCAGTTCTTC
J: TRBJ2-1; D: TRBD2; V: TRBV7-6; size: once; CDR3: CASSLGGGSGRASLEQFF; DNA: TGTGCCAGCAGCTTAGGAGGGGGTAGCGGGAGGGCCTCGCTTGAGCAGTTCTTC
J: TRBJ1-1; D: -; V: TRBV12-3/TRBV12-4; size: few; CDR3: CASRRDQNMNTEAFF; DNA: TGTGCCAGCCGCCGGGACCAGAACATGAACACTGAAGCTTTCTTT
J: TRBJ1-6; D: -; V: TRBV11-2; size: -; CDR3: CASRRTASSYNSPLHF; DNA: TGTGCCAGCAGACGGACAGCCAGCTCCTATAATTCACCCCTCCACTTT
J: TRBJ1-2; D: TRBD1; V: TRBV12-3/TRBV12-4; size: few; CDR3: CASSPGQNYGYTF; DNA: TGTGCCAGCAGTCCGGGACAGAACTATGGCTACACCTTC
J: TRBJ2-5; D: -; V: TRBV6-1; size: -; CDR3: CASSEARETQYF; DNA: TGTGCCAGCAGTGAAGCGCGAGAGACCCAGTACTTC
J: TRBJ2-7; D: -; V: TRBV11-2; size: -; CDR3: CASSLEGASYNEQYF; DNA: TGTGCCAGCAGCTTAGAGGGAGCTTCCTACAATGAGCAGTACTTC
J: TRBJ2-1; D: -; V: TRBV23-1; size: -; CDR3: CASSQSGREDEQFF; DNA: TGCGCCAGCAGTCAATCGGGACGGGAAGATGAGCAGTTCTTC
J: TRBJ2-1; D: -; V: TRBV10-2; size: few; CDR3: CATSGPKNEQFF; DNA: TGCGCCACGTCAGGTCCTAAAAATGAGCAGTTCTTC
J: TRBJ2-1; D: TRBD2; V: TRBV6-5; size: -; CDR3: CASRDAGGWNEQFF; DNA: TGTGCCAGCCGGGACGCGGGAGGCTGGAATGAGCAGTTCTTC
J: TRBJ2-7; D: -; V: TRBV7-6; size: -; CDR3: CASSLAAGQLSYEQYF; DNA: TGTGCCAGCAGCTTAGCGGCGGGACAGCTCTCCTACGAGCAGTACTTC
J: TRBJ1-1; D: -; V: TRBV6-1; size: -; CDR3: CASSEGYGLTEAFF; DNA: TGTGCCAGCAGTGAGGGTTACGGACTCACTGAAGCTTTCTTT
J: TRBJ2-1; D: TRBD2; V: TRBV12-3/TRBV12-4; size: few; CDR3: CASSFGTTPFF; DNA: TGTGCCAGCAGTTTCGGGACTACCCCCTTCTTC
J: TRBJ2-5; D: TRBD2; V: TRBV7-2; size: large; CDR3: CASSLYPSGRETQYF; DNA: TGTGCCAGCAGCTTATACCCTAGCGGGAGAGAGACCCAGTACTTC